The present T cell receptor (beta chain) was sequenced within a study of shared clonotypes between healthy human individuals. Study context: Per-donor plates numbered three CD4 naive, three CD4 memory, two CD8 naive and one CD8 memory. Study results and limitations: Clonotype sharing levels among donors were expected to vary with sequencing depth. The study sampled only blood, and tissue repertoires likely differ.

Those who donated, Caucasian adults without exception, all lived in Nashville, Tennessee. This table comes from immunoSEQ multiplex PCR, and its TCRdb copy is limited to in-frame clones, with some not included. Seen here are about 120,000 clones, around 65% observed once, and the top ten hold about a quarter. The V end was cut by 6 bases, the J end by 6 bases, with 15 bases between. The CDR3 spans 13 residues. CDR1 is MDHEN and CDR2 is SYDVKM in the germline V gene. With respect to this clone: Its antigen is not known.

The sequenced sample was memory CD8+ T cells sorted from blood. As for subset: CD45RO+ cells pooled with CCR7-negative TemRA cells. The clonotype originates from a woman in her 30s in good health. The rearrangement links TRBV28 to TRBJ2-7, with D uncertain. The CDR3 spells CASSQSAISEQYF. CDR3 DNA: TGTGCCAGCAGCCAGTCGGCTATCTCCGAGCAGTACTTC.